This T cell receptor (beta chain) was observed in a study of blood T cell repertoires in COVID-19. As for the study in general: Some COVID-19 samples were acute and others convalescent; all came from the United States, Italy and Spain. PBMCs, B-cell-depleted T cells, or T cells provided the cDNA or gDNA that made up the material.

Enrolled during active infection, Seattle patients were then followed longitudinally. Original processing methods: Amplification with reference gene primers provided the estimates of nucleated cell counts. TCRdb keeps only in-frame clones here, not all; method: immunoSEQ multiplex PCR. The V and J calls and clone size come from that table; D and trimming were worked out from the DNA. Of about 160,000 clones in the sample, more than 75% are singletons; the top ten hold about 5.6%. The germline gives CDR1 GTSNPN, CDR2 SVGIG (reference sequence). With 4 bases removed from V and 0 bases from J, the gap between germline ends came to 10 bases. CDR3 length: 14 residues.

Sequences were obtained from peripheral blood. This TCR came from a woman in her 50s with COVID-19, enrolled during active disease. The chain carries TRBV30 and TRBJ2-1; D gene ambiguous. The CDR3 nucleotides read TGTGCCTGGACACTATCGAGCTCCTACAATGAGCAGTTCTTC. This encodes CAWTLSSSYNEQFF.